This is a list of T cell receptor beta chains from one sample in a study of shared clonotypes between healthy human individuals. This table comes from immunoSEQ multiplex PCR, and its TCRdb copy is limited to in-frame clones, with some not included. The sample has hundreds of thousands of clones; 95% to 98% are singletons. Sequencing used naive CD8+ T cells sorted from blood. These receptors were obtained from a man in his thirties or forties in good health. The CDR3 runs from the conserved cysteine through the conserved F or W. The D gene is left open where the match is weak. Clone size is given for some rows only: seen once, a few or many times, or a class if the clone is expanded.

>TRBJ2-2|TRBV5-1|NA|TRBD2
TGCGCCAGTTATTCTGCGCTAGCGGGAGCAGTACACGGGGAGCTGTTTTTT
CASYSALAGAVHGELFF
>TRBJ1-2|TRBV6-6|NA|NA
TGTGCCAGCAGTTTCCTCTCAACTAACTATGGCTACACCTTC
CASSFLSTNYGYTF
>TRBJ1-1|TRBV27|NA|TRBD1
TGTGCCAGCAGTACAGGGGGCGGGATGAACACTGAAGCTTTCTTT
CASSTGGGMNTEAFF
>TRBJ2-3|TRBV27|NA|NA
TGTGCCAGCAGTCCTGGCGTCCCGACGGGCACAGATACGCAGTATTTT
CASSPGVPTGTDTQYF
>TRBJ1-1|TRBV10-3|NA|NA
TGTGCCATCAGTGATTTGCCAGGGGAGGTGGCGGAAGCTTTCTTT
CAISDLPGEVAEAFF
>TRBJ2-3|TRBV5-1|NA|TRBD2
TGCGCCAGCAGCTTTGGTGGGACTAGCGGCACAGATACGCAGTATTTT
CASSFGGTSGTDTQYF
>TRBJ2-7|TRBV5-5|NA|TRBD1
TGTGCCAGCAGCTTGGGGACAGGGTTGTACGAGCAGTACTTC
CASSLGTGLYEQYF
>TRBJ1-3|TRBV5-1|NA|NA
TGCGCCAGCAGCCAAGCGGGAGCCTCTGGAAACACCATATATTTT
CASSQAGASGNTIYF
>TRBJ1-5|TRBV7-8|NA|TRBD1
TGTGCCAGCAGCTTAGCGGGACAGTATAGCAATCAGCCCCAGCATTTT
CASSLAGQYSNQPQHF
>TRBJ2-7|TRBV30|NA|TRBD2
TGTGCCTGGAATTGTAGTAGCGGGAGCCACGAGCAGTACTTC
CAWNCSSGSHEQYF
>TRBJ2-7|TRBV11-2|NA|NA
TGTGCCGTACCCAGGGATAACGAGCAGTACTTC
CAVPRDNEQYF
>TRBJ2-7|TRBV30|once|TRBD2
TGTGCCTGGAGTTTCGGGAGGTCCTCCTACGAGCAGTACTTC
CAWSFGRSSYEQYF
>TRBJ2-7|TRBV7-8|once|NA
TGTGCCAGCAGCTTAGGCCCGGAAGGGACATTCTACTTCTACGAGCAGTACTTC
CASSLGPEGTFYFYEQYF
>TRBJ2-2|TRBV7-9|NA|NA
TGTGCCAGCAGCCACGACCGGAACACCGGGGAGCTGTTTTTT
CASSHDRNTGELFF
>TRBJ2-1|TRBV5-1|NA|TRBD2
TGCGCCAGCAGCTTAGGACTAGCGGGAGAGAATGAGCAGTTCTTC
CASSLGLAGENEQFF
>TRBJ2-7|TRBV7-6|NA|NA
TGTGCCAGCAGCTTATTCGCCGGCGAGCAGTACTTC
CASSLFAGEQYF
>TRBJ2-1|TRBV9|NA|TRBD1
TGTGCCAGCAGCCCAGGGGGACAGGGGGCTTTTGAGCAGTTCTTC
CASSPGGQGAFEQFF
>TRBJ2-5|TRBV12-5|NA|NA
TGTGCTAGTGGTTTGGTAGGGGGAACTCAAGAGACCCAGTACTTC
CASGLVGGTQETQYF
>TRBJ2-1|TRBV7-9|NA|NA
TGTGCCAGCAGCTTAGAGGTCAATGAGCAGTTCTTC
CASSLEVNEQFF
>TRBJ2-7|TRBV28|NA|NA
TGTGCCAGCAGTCCCCCCCGGGTGCGGTCCGCCTACGAGCAGTACTTC
CASSPPRVRSAYEQYF
>TRBJ2-5|TRBV29-1|NA|TRBD1
TGCAGCGCCGCGGGTGGACAGGGGAAAAACCAAGAGACCCAGTACTTC
CSAAGGQGKNQETQYF
>TRBJ2-3|TRBV29-1|NA|NA
TGCAGCGTTGACTCCCCTTACAGGGGCACAGATACGCAGTATTTT
CSVDSPYRGTDTQYF
>TRBJ2-5|TRBV7-9|NA|TRBD1
TGTGCCAGCAGCTTCCTAGGACAGGGGCTGTGGGAGACCCAGTACTTC
CASSFLGQGLWETQYF
>TRBJ2-2|TRBV9|NA|NA
TGTGCCAGCAACGACTCTCCAGGGACCGGGGAGCTGTTTTTT
CASNDSPGTGELFF
>TRBJ2-3|TRBV4-1|NA|NA
TGCGCCAGCAGCCAAGATTCATCCAGGGTCGAAGATACGCAGTATTTT
CASSQDSSRVEDTQYF
>TRBJ2-5|TRBV13|NA|TRBD1
TGTGCCAGCAGCCCCAGTGGGGACAGGGGATACCAAGAGACCCAGTACTTC
CASSPSGDRGYQETQYF
>TRBJ2-7|TRBV7-9|NA|NA
TGTGCCAGCAGCCTCACCCAGGGTTCCTTCTCCTACGAGCAGTACTTC
CASSLTQGSFSYEQYF
>TRBJ2-1|TRBV14|NA|NA
TGTGCCAGCAGCCAATTCCAGTACAATGAGCAGTTCTTC
CASSQFQYNEQFF
>TRBJ1-2|TRBV27|NA|NA
TGTGCCAGCAGTTTGAGGCCGGTAGATGGCTACACCTTC
CASSLRPVDGYTF
>TRBJ2-2|TRBV7-9|NA|TRBD1
TGTGCCAGCAGCTTAGGGGACAGGTTGAACACCGGGGAGCTGTTTTTT
CASSLGDRLNTGELFF
>TRBJ2-7|TRBV11-2|NA|NA
TGTGCCAGCAGCTTCCGGGACACCTACTACGAGCAGTACTTC
CASSFRDTYYEQYF
>TRBJ1-2|TRBV9|NA|TRBD1
TGTGCCAGCAGCGTAGGAAGGACAGGACGCTATGGCTACACCTTC
CASSVGRTGRYGYTF
>TRBJ2-7|TRBV7-2|NA|NA
TGTGCCAGCAGCCCCAGGACAGCTTATTACGAGCAGTACTTC
CASSPRTAYYEQYF
>TRBJ1-5|TRBV30|once|NA
TGTGCCTGGAGCCCGGGGGCAGGTAGCAATCAGCCCCAGCATTTT
CAWSPGAGSNQPQHF
>TRBJ2-7|TRBV10-2|NA|NA
TGCGCCAGCAGTGAGTCGAGGCAGGGTAACGAGCAGTACTTC
CASSESRQGNEQYF
>TRBJ2-1|TRBV5-8|once|TRBD2
TGTGCCAGCAGCCCCCGCTCTAGCGGGAGGTTCTATGAGCAGTTCTTC
CASSPRSSGRFYEQFF
>TRBJ2-7|TRBV5-4|NA|TRBD1
TGTGCCAGCAGCTTTGGGACAGGGGGCGAGCAGTACTTC
CASSFGTGGEQYF
>TRBJ1-2|TRBV4-3|NA|NA
TGCGCCAGCAGCCAACTAGGGAAGGGTGGCTACACCTTC
CASSQLGKGGYTF
>TRBJ2-7|TRBV28|NA|NA
TGTGCCAGCCGAGAGCAGGGGAACAGTCTCTCCTACGAGCAGTACTTC
CASREQGNSLSYEQYF
>TRBJ2-7|TRBV4-1|NA|TRBD2
TGCGCCAGCAGCCAAGTTAGCGGGCCAAGCTACGAGCAGTACTTC
CASSQVSGPSYEQYF
>TRBJ2-7|TRBV27|NA|TRBD2
TGTGCCAGCAGTTTACTAGCGGGAGAAGACGAGCAGTACTTC
CASSLLAGEDEQYF